This T cell receptor beta chain was recovered during a study of patients and donors after allogeneic stem cell transplantation. The length of the CDR3 is 15 residues. Germline V gives CDR1 LGHDT, CDR2 YNNKEL (reference sequence). Trimming took off 3 bases at V and 0 bases at J, with 9 bases between the two ends. TCRdb called the RT-PCR reads again in MiXCR, with one record for every CDR3 protein. The sample consists of some 200,000 distinct CDR3 sequences, roughly two fifths of them appearing once. The chain carries TRBV3-1 and TRBJ1-5, with D possibly TRBD1 on 5 matching bases. The sequencing sample was made of blood, either unsorted or a sorted T cell fraction (not recorded which). The TCR comes from a human donor who was either an allogeneic HSCT recipient or a stem cell or donor lymphocyte infusion donor (not recorded which). It is not recorded whose cells these are; they may come from a transplant donor. CDR3 residues: CASSQGLNSNQPQHF. In DNA form, the CDR3 reads TGTGCCAGCAGCCAGGGACTTAATAGCAATCAGCCCCAGCATTTT.